This is a list of T cell receptor beta chains from one sample in a study of blood T cells in healthy people across ages. Using its own MiXCR run on the 5' RACE reads, TCRdb lists one record per CDR3 protein. The table lists hundreds of thousands of distinct CDR3 sequences, more than 45% of them singletons, with 13% in the top ten. Source material: blood. The receptors here all came from a woman of 80 years or more in good health. The CDR3 runs from the conserved cysteine through the conserved F or W. A D gene is named only where the DNA matches it firmly. The size field is filled for only some rows; it gives once, few, many or a size class.

size: NA
D: NA
V: TRBV12-3/TRBV12-4
length: 15
J: TRBJ1-1
DNA: TGTGCCAGCAGTTTTCCTTTAGGAGGGGACACTGAAGCTTTCTTT
CDR3: CASSFPLGGDTEAFF

size: NA
D: NA
V: TRBV10-2
length: 11
J: TRBJ2-3
DNA: TGCGCCAGCTTGTCCGGGACCACGCAGTATTTT
CDR3: CASLSGTTQYF

size: NA
D: TRBD2
V: TRBV27
length: 14
J: TRBJ2-7
DNA: TGTGCCAGCAGGGCCGGGACTACGGCCCGCGAGCAGTACTTC
CDR3: CASRAGTTAREQYF

size: NA
D: NA
V: TRBV10-3
length: 15
J: TRBJ2-3
DNA: TGTGCCATCAATCCAGGGGGGAAAGGGGGAGATACGCAGTATTTT
CDR3: CAINPGGKGGDTQYF

size: many
D: TRBD2
V: TRBV5-1
length: 14
J: TRBJ2-3
DNA: TGCGCCAGCAGCCCGGGACTAGTCCTAGATACGCAGTATTTT
CDR3: CASSPGLVLDTQYF

size: many
D: NA
V: TRBV15
length: 14
J: TRBJ2-3
DNA: TGTGCCACCAGCAGAGACAGGGAGGCAGATACGCAGTATTTT
CDR3: CATSRDREADTQYF

size: NA
D: NA
V: TRBV28
length: 14
J: TRBJ2-7
DNA: TGTGCCAGCAGTCATAACCGGGCCCAACAACTAGCGTACTTC
CDR3: CASSHNRAQQLAYF

size: few
D: TRBD2
V: TRBV10-3
length: 13
J: TRBJ2-7
DNA: TGTGCCACGCTACCGGGACTAACCTACGAGCAGTACTTC
CDR3: CATLPGLTYEQYF

size: NA
D: TRBD1
V: TRBV25-1
length: 15
J: TRBJ2-3
DNA: TGTGCCAGCAGTGAAACAGGGGCAGTGACAGATACGCAGTATTTT
CDR3: CASSETGAVTDTQYF

size: NA
D: TRBD1
V: TRBV7-8
length: 15
J: TRBJ1-2
DNA: TGTGCCAGCAGCTTAGAGGGACAGGCGTTCTATGGCTACACCTTC
CDR3: CASSLEGQAFYGYTF

size: once
D: TRBD1
V: TRBV5-1
length: 15
J: TRBJ2-1
DNA: TGCGCCAGCAGCTTGGGATGGGACAGGGTCAATGAGCAGTTCTTC
CDR3: CASSLGWDRVNEQFF

size: many
D: TRBD2
V: TRBV24-1
length: 15
J: TRBJ2-5
DNA: TGTGCCACCAGTGACCGGGGACTAGCTGAAGAGACCCAGTACTTC
CDR3: CATSDRGLAEETQYF

size: many
D: NA
V: TRBV18
length: 14
J: TRBJ1-2
DNA: TGTGCCAGCTCACCTTCGGGCAACAACTATGGCTACACCTTC
CDR3: CASSPSGNNYGYTF

size: NA
D: TRBD1
V: TRBV3-1
length: 16
J: TRBJ1-6
DNA: TGTGCCAGCAGCTCTGCAGGGGGCTCGAGGAATTCACCCCTCCACTTT
CDR3: CASSSAGGSRNSPLHF

size: many
D: TRBD2
V: TRBV11-2
length: 15
J: TRBJ2-5
DNA: TGTGCCAGCAGCTCTCTAGCGGGAGGGTGGGAGACCCAGTACTTC
CDR3: CASSSLAGGWETQYF

size: many
D: NA
V: TRBV7-3
length: 13
J: TRBJ2-3
DNA: TGTGCCAGCAGCCCGCAGGTTCGGGATACGCAGTATTTT
CDR3: CASSPQVRDTQYF

size: few
D: NA
V: TRBV5-1
length: 13
J: TRBJ2-3
DNA: TGCGCCAGCAGCGTGCCCCCGCCGGATACGCAGTATTTT
CDR3: CASSVPPPDTQYF

size: few
D: TRBD2
V: TRBV2
length: 15
J: TRBJ2-1
DNA: TGTGCCAGCAGCCCGACTTTGCGGGAGCTTAATGAGCAGTTCTTC
CDR3: CASSPTLRELNEQFF

size: NA
D: NA
V: TRBV20-1
length: 14
J: TRBJ2-7
DNA: TGCAGTGCTAGGGCCCCCCGGGATTTCTACGAGCAGTACTTC
CDR3: CSARAPRDFYEQYF

size: NA
D: NA
V: TRBV5-4
length: 16
J: TRBJ1-2
DNA: TGTGCCAGCAGCTTAAACTTTGGGGCGCTCCACTATGGCTACACCTTC
CDR3: CASSLNFGALHYGYTF

size: NA
D: NA
V: TRBV15
length: 15
J: TRBJ1-4
DNA: TGTGCCACCAGCAGAGCGGGACCTGGGGATGAAAAACTGTTTTTT
CDR3: CATSRAGPGDEKLFF

size: once
D: TRBD2
V: TRBV12-3/TRBV12-4
length: 12
J: TRBJ2-3
DNA: TGTGCCAGCAGAGCGGGGGCAGATACGCAGTATTTT
CDR3: CASRAGADTQYF

size: NA
D: NA
V: TRBV3-1
length: 15
J: TRBJ2-7
DNA: TGTGCCAGCAGCCAAGATCCCCCCGAGGCCTACGAGCAGTACTTC
CDR3: CASSQDPPEAYEQYF

size: NA
D: TRBD1
V: TRBV3-1
length: 17
J: TRBJ1-5
DNA: TGTGCCAGCAGCCCAAAACCCGGGACAGGGGACGGTCAGCCCCAGCATTTT
CDR3: CASSPKPGTGDGQPQHF

size: few
D: NA
V: TRBV27
length: 14
J: TRBJ2-5
DNA: TGTGCCAGCGGCCCCACTACTACCGCCCGTGAGCAGTACTTC
CDR3: CASGPTTTAREQYF

size: once
D: NA
V: TRBV5-8
length: 12
J: TRBJ2-7
DNA: TGTGCCAGCAGCTTGGCCATCTACGAGCAGTACTTC
CDR3: CASSLAIYEQYF

size: NA
D: NA
V: TRBV24-1
length: 14
J: TRBJ2-7
DNA: TGTGCCACCAGTGATTTCAGGACCTCCTACGAGCAGTACTTC
CDR3: CATSDFRTSYEQYF

size: few
D: NA
V: TRBV5-1
length: 14
J: TRBJ2-3
DNA: TGCGCCAGCAGCTTTGGGGACATGAAAGATACGCAGTATTTT
CDR3: CASSFGDMKDTQYF

size: NA
D: NA
V: TRBV6-4
length: 15
J: TRBJ2-7
DNA: TGTGCCAGCAGTGGCGCAACAGGAGACTACAATGAGCAGTACTTC
CDR3: CASSGATGDYNEQYF

size: NA
D: NA
V: TRBV12-3/TRBV12-4
length: 15
J: TRBJ1-4
DNA: TGTGCCAGCAGTTTACAGGTTGCAACTAATGAAAAACTGTTTTTT
CDR3: CASSLQVATNEKLFF

size: NA
D: NA
V: TRBV20-1
length: 13
J: TRBJ2-7
DNA: TGCAGTGCTAGCGGGGCTAGTCTCTACGAGCAGTACTTC
CDR3: CSASGASLYEQYF

size: NA
D: NA
V: TRBV7-2
length: 16
J: TRBJ2-3
DNA: TGTGCCAGCAGCTTAGCCGGGACCCTAGCCCGCGATACGCAGTATTTT
CDR3: CASSLAGTLARDTQYF

size: NA
D: TRBD2
V: TRBV16
length: 13
J: TRBJ2-7
DNA: TGTGCCAGCAGCCAATGGACTAGCTACGAGCAGTACTTC
CDR3: CASSQWTSYEQYF

size: NA
D: TRBD2
V: TRBV3-1
length: 16
J: TRBJ2-7
DNA: TGTGCCAGCAGCCAGACGATGGGTAGCGGGATTCGCGAGCAGTACTTC
CDR3: CASSQTMGSGIREQYF

size: many
D: NA
V: TRBV2
length: 13
J: TRBJ1-2
DNA: TGTGCCAGCAGGTTCCAGGTTGGCAATGGCTACACCTTC
CDR3: CASRFQVGNGYTF

size: NA
D: NA
V: TRBV20-1
length: 15
J: TRBJ2-3
DNA: TGCAGTGCTGGGCGTGGGGGGATCAGCACAGATACGCAGTATTTT
CDR3: CSAGRGGISTDTQYF

size: many
D: TRBD2
V: TRBV5-4
length: 18
J: TRBJ2-1
DNA: TGTGCCAGCAGCTCAGGGACTAGCGGGGGGACCCTTCTCAATGAGCAGTTCTTC
CDR3: CASSSGTSGGTLLNEQFF

size: NA
D: TRBD2
V: TRBV6-2/TRBV6-3
length: 15
J: TRBJ2-5
DNA: TGTGCCAGCAGTGGGACTAGCGGGGGGAGAGAGACCCAGTACTTC
CDR3: CASSGTSGGRETQYF

size: many
D: TRBD1
V: TRBV6-5
length: 14
J: TRBJ2-7
DNA: TGTGCCAGCAGTTACGTTGGACAGGGAAACGAGCAGTACTTC
CDR3: CASSYVGQGNEQYF

size: NA
D: TRBD2
V: TRBV27
length: 15
J: TRBJ2-1
DNA: TGTGCCAGCAGTCCTAAGCGGGGGGGCCGGAATGAGCAGTTCTTC
CDR3: CASSPKRGGRNEQFF